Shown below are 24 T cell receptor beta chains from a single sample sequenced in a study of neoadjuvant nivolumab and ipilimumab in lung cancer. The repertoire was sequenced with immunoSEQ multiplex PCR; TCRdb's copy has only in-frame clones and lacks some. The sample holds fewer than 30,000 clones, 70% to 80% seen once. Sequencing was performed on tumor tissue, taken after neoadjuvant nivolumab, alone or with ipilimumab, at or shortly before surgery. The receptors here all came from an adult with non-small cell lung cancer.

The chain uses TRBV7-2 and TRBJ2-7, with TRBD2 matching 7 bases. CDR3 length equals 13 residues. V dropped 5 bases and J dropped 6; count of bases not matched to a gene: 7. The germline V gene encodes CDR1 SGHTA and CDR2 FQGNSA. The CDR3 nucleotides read TGTGCCAGCAGCCCACGGTCGGGGGGCGAGCAGTACTTC. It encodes CASSPRSGGEQYF.

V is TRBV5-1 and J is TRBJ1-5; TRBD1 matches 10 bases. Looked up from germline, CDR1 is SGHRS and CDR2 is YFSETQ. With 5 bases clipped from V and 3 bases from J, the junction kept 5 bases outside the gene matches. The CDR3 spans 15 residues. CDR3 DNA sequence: TGCGCCAGCAGAAGGGGACAGGGGCCCAATCAGCCCCAGCATTTT. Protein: CASRRGQGPNQPQHF.

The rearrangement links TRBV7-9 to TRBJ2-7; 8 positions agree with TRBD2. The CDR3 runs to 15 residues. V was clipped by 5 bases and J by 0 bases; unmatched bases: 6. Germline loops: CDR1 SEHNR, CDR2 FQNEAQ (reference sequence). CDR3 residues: CASSRAGAASYEQYF. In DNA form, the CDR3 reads TGTGCCAGCAGCAGAGCGGGGGCCGCCTCCTACGAGCAGTACTTC.

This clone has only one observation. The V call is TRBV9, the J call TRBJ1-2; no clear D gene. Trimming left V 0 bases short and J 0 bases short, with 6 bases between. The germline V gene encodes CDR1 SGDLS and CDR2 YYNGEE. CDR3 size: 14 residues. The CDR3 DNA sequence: TGTGCCAGCAGCGTAGATTTGGCTAACTATGGCTACACCTTC. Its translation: CASSVDLANYGYTF.

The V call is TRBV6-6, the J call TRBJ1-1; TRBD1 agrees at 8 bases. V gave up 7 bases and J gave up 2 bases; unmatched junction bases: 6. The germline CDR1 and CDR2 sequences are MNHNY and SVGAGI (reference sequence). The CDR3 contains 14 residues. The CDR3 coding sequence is TGTGCCAGCAATGCGGACAGGGTAAACACTGAAGCTTTCTTT. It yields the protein CASNADRVNTEAFF.

The DNA of the CDR3 is TGTGCCACCAGCAGAGCTAGCGGGGGGGCAGATACGCAGTATTTT. It translates to CATSRASGGADTQYF. V is TRBV15 and J is TRBJ2-3; 12 positions match TRBD2. V gave up 1 base and J gave up 4 bases; unmatched junction bases: 0. The germline V gene has CDR1 LNHNV and CDR2 YYDKDF (reference sequence). This CDR3 region has 15 residues.

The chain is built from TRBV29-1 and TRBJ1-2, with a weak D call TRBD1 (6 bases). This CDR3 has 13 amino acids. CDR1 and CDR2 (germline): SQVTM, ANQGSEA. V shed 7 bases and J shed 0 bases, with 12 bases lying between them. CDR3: CSDKTGPNYGYTF. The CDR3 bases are TGCAGCGACAAGACAGGCCCTAACTATGGCTACACCTTC.

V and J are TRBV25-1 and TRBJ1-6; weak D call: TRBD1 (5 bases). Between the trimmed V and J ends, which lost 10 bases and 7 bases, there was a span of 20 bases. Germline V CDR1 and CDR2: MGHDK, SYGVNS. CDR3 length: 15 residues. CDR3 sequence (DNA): TGTGCCACCCAGACAGCAACCATATCAAATTCACCCCTCCACTTT. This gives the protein CATQTATISNSPLHF.

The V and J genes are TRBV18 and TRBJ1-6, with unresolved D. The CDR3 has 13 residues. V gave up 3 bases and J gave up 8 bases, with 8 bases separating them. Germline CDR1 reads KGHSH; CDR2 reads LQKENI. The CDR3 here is CASSPELHSPLHF. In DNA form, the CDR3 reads TGTGCCAGCTCACCCGAGCTCCATTCACCCCTCCACTTT.

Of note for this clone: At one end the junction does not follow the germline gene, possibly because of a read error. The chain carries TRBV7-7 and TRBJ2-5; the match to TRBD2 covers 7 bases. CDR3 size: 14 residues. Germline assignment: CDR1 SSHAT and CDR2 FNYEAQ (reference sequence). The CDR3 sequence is CASSPTGGGETQYF. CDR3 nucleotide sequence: TGTGCTAGCAGCCCTACGGGGGGTGGAGAGACCCAGTACTTC.

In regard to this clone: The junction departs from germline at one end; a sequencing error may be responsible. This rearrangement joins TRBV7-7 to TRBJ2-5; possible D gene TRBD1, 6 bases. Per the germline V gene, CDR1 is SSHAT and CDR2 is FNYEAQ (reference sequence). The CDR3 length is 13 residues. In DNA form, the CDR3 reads TGTGCTAGCAGCTCCCAGGGGTGGGAGACCCAGTACTTC. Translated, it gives CASSSQGWETQYF.

CDR3 loop: CASSTQGALPGELFF. The CDR3 coding sequence is TGTGCCAGCAGCACACAGGGGGCGCTGCCCGGGGAGCTGTTTTTT. The chain is built from TRBV7-2 and TRBJ2-2; 9 bases are a match to TRBD1. J was trimmed by 6 bases and V by 5 bases; bases with no gene match: 7. The CDR3 spans 15 residues. CDR1 is SGHTA, CDR2 FQGNSA, per germline.

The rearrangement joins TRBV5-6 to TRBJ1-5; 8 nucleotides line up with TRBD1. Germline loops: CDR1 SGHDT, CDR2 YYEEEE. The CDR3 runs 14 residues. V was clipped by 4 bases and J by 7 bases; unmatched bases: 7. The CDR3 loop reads CASSLGQGGQPQHF. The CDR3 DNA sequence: TGTGCCAGCAGCCTTGGACAGGGAGGGCAGCCCCAGCATTTT. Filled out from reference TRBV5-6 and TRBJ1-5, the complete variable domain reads DAGVTQSPTHLIKTRGQQVTLRCSPKSGHDTVSWYQQALGQGPQFIFQYYEEEERQRGNFPDRFSGHQFPNYSSELNVNALLLGDSALYLCASSLGQGGQPQHFGDGTRLSIL.

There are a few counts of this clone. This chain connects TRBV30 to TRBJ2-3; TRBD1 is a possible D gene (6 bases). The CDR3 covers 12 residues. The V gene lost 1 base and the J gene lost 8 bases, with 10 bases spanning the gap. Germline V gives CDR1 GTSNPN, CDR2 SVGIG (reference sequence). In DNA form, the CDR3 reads TGTGCCTGGAGTGGGCCCAGGGGTACGCAGTATTTT. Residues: CAWSGPRGTQYF.

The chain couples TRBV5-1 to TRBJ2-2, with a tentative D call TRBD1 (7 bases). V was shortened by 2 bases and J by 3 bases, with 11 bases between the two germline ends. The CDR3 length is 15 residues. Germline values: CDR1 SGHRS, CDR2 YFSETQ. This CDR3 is CASSLGGGDTGELFF. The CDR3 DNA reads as TGCGCCAGCAGCTTAGGAGGGGGCGACACCGGGGAGCTGTTTTTT.

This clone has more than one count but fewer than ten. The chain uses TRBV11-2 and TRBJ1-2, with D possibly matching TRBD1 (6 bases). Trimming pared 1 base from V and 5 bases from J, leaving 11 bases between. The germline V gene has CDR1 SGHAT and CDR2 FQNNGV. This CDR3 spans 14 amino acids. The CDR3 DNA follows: TGTGCCAGCAGCTTAGGGGTACAGGGATATGGCTACACCTTC. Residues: CASSLGVQGYGYTF.

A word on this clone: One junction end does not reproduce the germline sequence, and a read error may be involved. The CDR3 protein is CASSLGQGNQPQHF. The DNA for the CDR3 is TGTGCCAGCAGCCTCGGACAGGGCAACCAGCCCCAGCATTTT. This chain links TRBV6-6 with TRBJ1-5; 8 positions agree with TRBD1. Germline CDR1 and CDR2: MNHNY and SVGAGI (reference sequence). CDR3 length: 14 residues.

CDR3 sequence (DNA): TGTGCCAGCAGCTTTTCAGGGAACCAAGAGACCCAGTACTTC. Translation: CASSFSGNQETQYF. This chain connects TRBV5-4 to TRBJ2-5; D possibly corresponds to TRBD1 (5 bases). Germline CDR1 SGHNT, CDR2 YYREEE (reference sequence). V was shortened by 2 bases and J by 0 bases, with 8 bases between the two germline ends. CDR3 length equals 14 residues.

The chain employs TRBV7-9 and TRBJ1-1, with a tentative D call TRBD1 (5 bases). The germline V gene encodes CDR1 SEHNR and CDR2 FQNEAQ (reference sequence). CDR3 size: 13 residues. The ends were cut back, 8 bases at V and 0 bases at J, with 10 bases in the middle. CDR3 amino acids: CASRGGVNTEAFF. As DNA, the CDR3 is TGTGCCAGCCGTGGGGGGGTGAACACTGAAGCTTTCTTT.

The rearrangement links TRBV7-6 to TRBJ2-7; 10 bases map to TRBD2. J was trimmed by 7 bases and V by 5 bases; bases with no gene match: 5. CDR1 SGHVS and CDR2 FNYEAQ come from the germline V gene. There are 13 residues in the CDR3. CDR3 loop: CASSPKLAGEQYF. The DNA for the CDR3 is TGTGCCAGCAGCCCCAAACTAGCGGGGGAGCAGTACTTC. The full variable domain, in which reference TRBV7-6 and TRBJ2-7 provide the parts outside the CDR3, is GAGVSQSPRYKVTKRGQDVALRCDPISGHVSLYWYRQALGQGPEFLTYFNYEAQQDKSGLPNDRFSAERPEGSISTLTIQRTEQRDSAMYRCASSPKLAGEQYFGPGTRLTVT.

The CDR3 nucleotides read TGTGCCAGCAGCCCTAGCAGGGCGGGGGGCTACACCTTC. This translates into CASSPSRAGGYTF. The rearrangement uses TRBV27 and TRBJ1-2; D might be TRBD1 (5 bases). Trimming pared 6 bases from V and 8 bases from J, leaving 16 bases between. The CDR3 sequence is 13 residues long. Germline V gene lookup returns CDR1 MNHEY and CDR2 SMNVEV (reference sequence).

The CDR3 reads CASRGTFPYEQYF. The DNA for the CDR3 is TGTGCCAGCAGAGGGACTTTCCCCTACGAGCAGTACTTC. This chain links TRBV2 with TRBJ2-7; D may be TRBD2 (6 bases). V was cut by 6 bases and J by 2 bases, with 11 bases left in between. Germline CDR1 is SNHLY and CDR2 is FYNNEI. The CDR3 extends over 13 amino acids.

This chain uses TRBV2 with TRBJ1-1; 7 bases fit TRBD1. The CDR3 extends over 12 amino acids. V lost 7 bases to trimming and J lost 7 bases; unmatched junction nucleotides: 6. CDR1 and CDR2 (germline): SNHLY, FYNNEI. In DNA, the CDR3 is TGTGCCAGCACCCTCGACAGGGATGAAGCTTTCTTT. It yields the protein CASTLDRDEAFF.

For the CDR3, the DNA is TGCGCCAGCAGCTTGGAGGGAGATTGGGGCTACACCTTC. It is translated as CASSLEGDWGYTF. V is TRBV5-1 and J is TRBJ1-2, with D unresolved. The CDR3 is 13 amino acids. The germline V and J ends were trimmed by 0 bases and 8 bases, with 11 bases remaining between them. CDR1 and CDR2 from the germline V gene are SGHRS and YFSETQ.